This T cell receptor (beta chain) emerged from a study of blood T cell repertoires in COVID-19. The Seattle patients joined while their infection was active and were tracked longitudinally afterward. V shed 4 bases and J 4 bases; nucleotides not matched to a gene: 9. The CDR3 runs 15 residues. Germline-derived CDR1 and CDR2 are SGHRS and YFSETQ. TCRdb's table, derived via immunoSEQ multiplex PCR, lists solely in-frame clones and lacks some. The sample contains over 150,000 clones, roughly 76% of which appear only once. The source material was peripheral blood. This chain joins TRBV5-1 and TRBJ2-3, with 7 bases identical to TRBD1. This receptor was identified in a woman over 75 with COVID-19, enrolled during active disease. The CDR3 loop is CASSRRQGGSDTQYF. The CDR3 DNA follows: TGCGCCAGCAGCCGCCGACAGGGTGGTTCAGATACGCAGTATTTT.